The TCR beta chain under discussion was sequenced for a study of blood T cell repertoires in COVID-19 (dated by TCRdb to about 2020). Study-wide context: The collaborator samples originated in the United States, Italy and Spain and spanned the acute and convalescent phases of COVID-19. The prospective study material was composed of cDNA or gDNA derived from T cells, B-cell-depleted T cells, or PBMCs. The dataset comprised deeply sampled blood TCRbeta repertoires from subjects exposed to, actively infected with, or recovered from COVID-19. The repertoires were made available in a free public database intended to serve as a resource for research on the immune response to SARS-CoV-2. The samples were drawn from two sources: the first 160 participants of the ongoing ImmuneRACE study, and 950 to 1,500 subjects contributed by 6 global collaborators. The sample metadata nearly always contained a de-identified subject ID, COVID-19 status, age in years and sex. Where available, HLA class I and class II types were taken from metadata supplied by the sample provider and were not determined by assay-based typing. Results and caveats for the whole study, not just this receptor: Clinical and demographic metadata were provided uncurated, with the amount varying by source and participant.

On this clone: Its antigen has not been determined. The sample holds no much larger clone one base away, and base qualities are not on file.

The germline V gene (reference sequence) specifies SEHNR as CDR1 and FQNEAQ as CDR2. There are 15 amino acids in the CDR3, from cysteine to phenylalanine inclusive. Only CDR3 DNA remains: 45 bases, in frame from the first base. V is clipped by 0 bases and J by 14 bases, and the sequence between their germline boundaries is 21 bases long. TCRbeta CDR3 regions were amplified from genomic DNA using the immunoSEQ Assay, a bias-controlled multiplex PCR. As for the authors' bioinformatics: The number of nucleated cells in each sample was estimated by amplification of reference gene primers within the assay. Sequence reads were collapsed and filtered to measure the absolute abundance of every unique TCRbeta CDR3 rearrangement. For each sample, productive Simpson clonality was calculated as the square root of Simpson's diversity index over productive rearrangements. Not all clones reach the TCRdb copy of this immuneACCESS table, which keeps in-frame sequences only. Checked studies attribute under half of the gap to unresolved V genes and leave the rest unexplained. V and J calls and clone size are given by that table; D and trimming were obtained from the DNA. A total of under 200,000 clones appear in this sample, 76% of them only once. The biggest ten clones account for 3% to 4.5% of the sample.

Collaborating institutions collected whole blood in K2EDTA tubes following their own protocols. For TCRbeta analysis, collaborators shipped samples as frozen whole blood, isolated PBMCs, or DNA extracted from either of those sample types. Material for sequencing was peripheral blood. This TCR was sampled from a woman aged 80 or over with acute or convalescent COVID-19. The chain uses TRBV7-9 and TRBJ2-3, with a tentative D gene TRBD2 over 6 matching bases. The CDR3 in this case is CASSLADPGATGMYF. At the DNA level, the sequence is TGTGCCAGCAGCTTAGCCGACCCGGGAGCGACCGGGATGTATTTT.